These T cell receptor beta chains were read from a single sample in a study of identical twins. TCRdb itself ran the 5' RACE reads through MiXCR, one entry per CDR3 protein. The data hold a few hundred thousand distinct CDR3 sequences, with about 10% observed a single time. Sequencing was carried out using memory T cells sorted from blood. These receptors all stem from a man aged 50 or older in good health. Both conserved end residues are part of each CDR3. The order of the fields is J gene, V gene, clone size, D gene, CDR3 protein, CDR3 DNA. D genes are given only for firm matches. Not every row has a clone size; where given, it reads once, few, many or a size class.

J gene: TRBJ2-2
V gene: TRBV6-2/TRBV6-3
clone size: .
D gene: .
CDR3 protein: CASSYGGQGGGGANTGELFF
CDR3 DNA: TGTGCCAGCAGTTACGGGGGGCAGGGAGGGGGCGGGGCGAACACCGGGGAGCTGTTTTTT

J gene: TRBJ1-1
V gene: TRBV6-5
clone size: .
D gene: .
CDR3 protein: CASSYTRGGLTEAFF
CDR3 DNA: TGTGCCAGCAGTTACACTAGGGGGGGCCTGACTGAAGCTTTCTTT

J gene: TRBJ2-2
V gene: TRBV11-1
clone size: few
D gene: .
CDR3 protein: CASSLPLANTGELFF
CDR3 DNA: TGTGCCAGCAGCTTACCACTTGCGAACACCGGGGAGCTGTTTTTT

J gene: TRBJ2-5
V gene: TRBV29-1
clone size: .
D gene: .
CDR3 protein: CSVGQGGTETQYF
CDR3 DNA: TGCAGCGTTGGCCAGGGGGGGACGGAGACCCAGTACTTC

J gene: TRBJ1-5
V gene: TRBV6-5
clone size: few
D gene: .
CDR3 protein: CASSYSVRGYYSNQPQHF
CDR3 DNA: TGTGCCAGCAGTTACTCGGTGAGGGGCTACTATAGCAATCAGCCCCAGCATTTT

J gene: TRBJ1-1
V gene: TRBV4-3
clone size: .
D gene: .
CDR3 protein: CASSQALHTEAFF
CDR3 DNA: TGCGCCAGCAGCCAAGCGCTCCACACTGAAGCTTTCTTT

J gene: TRBJ1-5
V gene: TRBV6-2/TRBV6-3
clone size: many
D gene: .
CDR3 protein: CASRVGQRNQPQHF
CDR3 DNA: TGTGCCAGCAGGGTTGGACAGCGCAATCAGCCCCAGCATTTT

J gene: TRBJ2-5
V gene: TRBV6-5
clone size: .
D gene: .
CDR3 protein: CASSYSGGNQETQYF
CDR3 DNA: TGTGCCAGCAGTTACTCCGGCGGAAACCAAGAGACCCAGTACTTC

J gene: TRBJ1-3
V gene: TRBV20-1
clone size: .
D gene: .
CDR3 protein: CSAREPRLGNTIYF
CDR3 DNA: TGCAGTGCTAGAGAACCTCGGTTGGGTAACACCATATATTTT

J gene: TRBJ2-5
V gene: TRBV29-1
clone size: few
D gene: .
CDR3 protein: CSVEYVWGLQPQETQYF
CDR3 DNA: TGCAGCGTTGAGTATGTTTGGGGTTTACAGCCCCAAGAGACCCAGTACTTC

J gene: TRBJ1-5
V gene: TRBV27
clone size: few
D gene: TRBD1
CDR3 protein: CASSPRQGFSNQPQHF
CDR3 DNA: TGTGCCAGCAGTCCTAGACAGGGATTCAGCAATCAGCCCCAGCATTTT

J gene: TRBJ2-5
V gene: TRBV25-1
clone size: many
D gene: TRBD1
CDR3 protein: CASSRQGSRMETQYF
CDR3 DNA: TGTGCCAGCAGTAGACAGGGAAGTCGTATGGAGACCCAGTACTTC

J gene: TRBJ2-3
V gene: TRBV2
clone size: many
D gene: .
CDR3 protein: CASRGQTNTDTQYF
CDR3 DNA: TGTGCCAGCAGGGGACAAACGAACACAGATACGCAGTATTTT

J gene: TRBJ1-5
V gene: TRBV29-1
clone size: few
D gene: .
CDR3 protein: CSVGDRGNQPQHF
CDR3 DNA: TGCAGCGTTGGGGATCGGGGGAATCAGCCCCAGCATTTT

J gene: TRBJ1-6
V gene: TRBV29-1
clone size: .
D gene: .
CDR3 protein: CSVEDPMTGGFNSSYNSPLHF
CDR3 DNA: TGCAGCGTTGAAGACCCGATGACGGGGGGCTTTAATAGCTCCTATAATTCACCCCTCCACTTT

J gene: TRBJ1-6
V gene: TRBV14
clone size: many
D gene: .
CDR3 protein: CASSDASGFGHSPLHF
CDR3 DNA: TGTGCCAGCAGCGACGCTTCAGGGTTTGGGCATTCACCCCTCCACTTT

J gene: TRBJ2-1
V gene: TRBV7-2
clone size: few
D gene: .
CDR3 protein: CASSRHGGPGEQFF
CDR3 DNA: TGTGCCAGCAGCCGGCACGGGGGGCCGGGGGAGCAGTTCTTC

J gene: TRBJ2-5
V gene: TRBV6-2/TRBV6-3
clone size: few
D gene: .
CDR3 protein: CASGNTLETQYF
CDR3 DNA: TGTGCCAGCGGTAACACATTGGAGACCCAGTACTTC

J gene: TRBJ2-6
V gene: TRBV11-2
clone size: many
D gene: .
CDR3 protein: CASSLVYSLSSGANVLTF
CDR3 DNA: TGTGCCAGCAGCTTAGTTTACAGCCTAAGCTCTGGGGCCAACGTCCTGACTTTC

J gene: TRBJ2-1
V gene: TRBV4-3
clone size: few
D gene: .
CDR3 protein: CASSQDHRAYNEQFF
CDR3 DNA: TGCGCCAGCAGCCAAGACCACCGGGCCTACAATGAGCAGTTCTTC

J gene: TRBJ2-7
V gene: TRBV11-3
clone size: .
D gene: .
CDR3 protein: CASSFHREAEQYF
CDR3 DNA: TGTGCCAGCAGCTTTCACAGGGAGGCCGAGCAGTACTTC

J gene: TRBJ2-3
V gene: TRBV5-1
clone size: .
D gene: .
CDR3 protein: CASSLDDTPTDTQYF
CDR3 DNA: TGCGCCAGCAGCTTGGACGACACCCCCACAGATACGCAGTATTTT

J gene: TRBJ2-5
V gene: TRBV15
clone size: few
D gene: TRBD2
CDR3 protein: CATSRVGRGETQYF
CDR3 DNA: TGTGCCACCAGCAGAGTGGGGAGGGGAGAGACCCAGTACTTC

J gene: TRBJ2-7
V gene: TRBV20-1
clone size: .
D gene: .
CDR3 protein: CSASRRAITYEQYF
CDR3 DNA: TGCAGTGCTAGCCGGAGGGCGATTACCTACGAGCAGTACTTC

J gene: TRBJ2-5
V gene: TRBV29-1
clone size: .
D gene: .
CDR3 protein: CSVDRVAQETQYF
CDR3 DNA: TGCAGCGTTGATCGAGTAGCACAGGAGACCCAGTACTTC

J gene: TRBJ2-3
V gene: TRBV5-1
clone size: many
D gene: .
CDR3 protein: CASSWGGQRTDTQYF
CDR3 DNA: TGCGCCAGCAGCTGGGGGGGACAACGCACAGATACGCAGTATTTT

J gene: TRBJ2-1
V gene: TRBV12-3/TRBV12-4
clone size: .
D gene: .
CDR3 protein: CASSLTGGGNEQFF
CDR3 DNA: TGTGCCAGCAGTTTAACAGGGGGGGGCAATGAGCAGTTCTTC

J gene: TRBJ2-5
V gene: TRBV4-2
clone size: medium-sized
D gene: .
CDR3 protein: CASSPSSAAEQETQYF
CDR3 DNA: TGTGCCAGCAGCCCCTCGAGCGCAGCGGAGCAAGAGACCCAGTACTTC

J gene: TRBJ2-1
V gene: TRBV4-3
clone size: few
D gene: TRBD2
CDR3 protein: CASSQESGGVGEQFF
CDR3 DNA: TGCGCCAGCAGCCAGGAAAGCGGGGGGGTTGGTGAGCAGTTCTTC

J gene: TRBJ2-5
V gene: TRBV7-2
clone size: few
D gene: .
CDR3 protein: CASSLAGTRQETQYF
CDR3 DNA: TGTGCCAGCAGCTTAGCAGGGACAAGGCAAGAGACCCAGTACTTC

J gene: TRBJ2-2
V gene: TRBV5-6
clone size: many
D gene: .
CDR3 protein: CASSLYYVGTGELFF
CDR3 DNA: TGTGCCAGCAGCTTGTATTACGTGGGAACCGGGGAGCTGTTTTTT

J gene: TRBJ1-5
V gene: TRBV7-2
clone size: .
D gene: .
CDR3 protein: CASTKAFGGQPQHF
CDR3 DNA: TGTGCCAGCACTAAAGCCTTCGGGGGTCAGCCCCAGCATTTT

J gene: TRBJ1-5
V gene: TRBV4-1
clone size: many
D gene: TRBD1
CDR3 protein: CASSLRTGGQPQHF
CDR3 DNA: TGCGCCAGCAGCCTCAGGACAGGGGGACAGCCCCAGCATTTT

J gene: TRBJ1-3
V gene: TRBV9
clone size: .
D gene: .
CDR3 protein: CASSVTPRTSTIYF
CDR3 DNA: TGTGCCAGCAGCGTAACGCCAAGGACGAGCACCATATATTTT

J gene: TRBJ2-1
V gene: TRBV7-6
clone size: .
D gene: .
CDR3 protein: CASSFPGTEQFF
CDR3 DNA: TGTGCCAGCAGCTTTCCCGGGACAGAGCAGTTCTTC

J gene: TRBJ1-5
V gene: TRBV7-2
clone size: many
D gene: .
CDR3 protein: CASSVTHGSPQHF
CDR3 DNA: TGTGCCAGCAGCGTAACACACGGTTCTCCCCAGCATTTT

J gene: TRBJ2-1
V gene: TRBV12-3/TRBV12-4
clone size: many
D gene: TRBD2
CDR3 protein: CASSPLRTSGGTEEQFF
CDR3 DNA: TGTGCCAGCAGTCCACTTCGGACTAGCGGGGGGACCGAGGAGCAGTTCTTC

J gene: TRBJ2-1
V gene: TRBV2
clone size: many
D gene: .
CDR3 protein: CASASQISSSYNEQFF
CDR3 DNA: TGTGCCAGCGCCTCTCAGATATCGAGCTCCTACAATGAGCAATTCTTC

J gene: TRBJ2-7
V gene: TRBV5-1
clone size: many
D gene: TRBD1
CDR3 protein: CASSPGQGSYEQYF
CDR3 DNA: TGCGCCAGCAGCCCTGGACAGGGATCCTACGAGCAGTACTTC

J gene: TRBJ2-1
V gene: TRBV6-2/TRBV6-3
clone size: many
D gene: TRBD2
CDR3 protein: CASSLPTPLRGGRNEQFF
CDR3 DNA: TGTGCCAGCAGCCTACCAACCCCATTGCGGGGGGGGCGCAATGAGCAGTTCTTC

J gene: TRBJ2-1
V gene: TRBV20-1
clone size: many
D gene: .
CDR3 protein: CSAAIGGIEQFF
CDR3 DNA: TGCAGTGCTGCAATCGGCGGGATTGAGCAGTTCTTC

J gene: TRBJ1-2
V gene: TRBV3-1
clone size: many
D gene: .
CDR3 protein: CASSQGLGNYGYTF
CDR3 DNA: TGTGCCAGCAGCCAAGGCCTGGGGAACTATGGCTACACCTTC

J gene: TRBJ2-3
V gene: TRBV20-1
clone size: many
D gene: TRBD2
CDR3 protein: CSARVPLGSGWTDTQYF
CDR3 DNA: TGCAGTGCTAGAGTGCCCCTTGGTAGCGGGTGGACAGATACGCAGTATTTT

J gene: TRBJ2-3
V gene: TRBV5-6
clone size: .
D gene: .
CDR3 protein: CASSLKGVDTQYF
CDR3 DNA: TGTGCCAGCAGCTTGAAGGGGGTAGATACGCAGTATTTT

J gene: TRBJ2-1
V gene: TRBV4-3
clone size: few
D gene: .
CDR3 protein: CASSQDRPLDGYNEQFF
CDR3 DNA: TGCGCCAGCAGCCAAGATCGGCCCTTAGATGGGTACAATGAGCAGTTCTTC

J gene: TRBJ2-1
V gene: TRBV10-3
clone size: many
D gene: TRBD2
CDR3 protein: CATGGLAGSYNEQFF
CDR3 DNA: TGTGCCACTGGAGGACTAGCGGGTTCCTACAATGAGCAGTTCTTC

J gene: TRBJ1-1
V gene: TRBV28
clone size: .
D gene: TRBD1
CDR3 protein: CASIEDREAFF
CDR3 DNA: TGTGCCAGCATAGAGGACAGGGAAGCTTTCTTT

J gene: TRBJ1-1
V gene: TRBV20-1
clone size: .
D gene: .
CDR3 protein: CSASGQRLSEAFF
CDR3 DNA: TGCAGTGCTAGTGGACAGCGGTTATCTGAAGCTTTCTTT

J gene: TRBJ1-2
V gene: TRBV18
clone size: .
D gene: TRBD1
CDR3 protein: CASSKDRDEGYGYTF
CDR3 DNA: TGTGCCAGCTCAAAAGACAGGGACGAGGGATATGGCTACACCTTC

J gene: TRBJ2-1
V gene: TRBV11-3
clone size: .
D gene: .
CDR3 protein: CASSSAGGEQFF
CDR3 DNA: TGTGCCAGCAGCTCGGCCGGGGGTGAGCAGTTCTTC

J gene: TRBJ2-7
V gene: TRBV29-1
clone size: many
D gene: TRBD1
CDR3 protein: CSVEGRSGGTYEQYF
CDR3 DNA: TGCAGCGTTGAAGGTCGGTCAGGGGGTACGTACGAGCAGTACTTC

J gene: TRBJ2-7
V gene: TRBV5-6
clone size: few
D gene: TRBD1
CDR3 protein: CASSLLQGTYEQYF
CDR3 DNA: TGTGCCAGCAGCTTACTACAGGGGACCTACGAGCAGTACTTC

J gene: TRBJ2-1
V gene: TRBV5-4
clone size: .
D gene: .
CDR3 protein: CASSPPTRSGEQFF
CDR3 DNA: TGTGCCAGCAGCCCGCCGACTAGGAGTGGTGAGCAGTTCTTC